The subject of this entry is one T cell receptor (beta chain). The data were produced by immunoSEQ multiplex PCR, yet TCRdb's version contains in-frame clones alone and is incomplete. The sample includes tens of thousands of clones, around 83% of them seen just once. Seattle researchers signed up patients amid active infection and tracked them longitudinally. The V gene lost 2 bases and the J gene lost 2 bases, with 14 bases spanning the gap. Germline CDR1 reads SGHNT; CDR2 reads YYREEE (reference sequence). The CDR3 has 15 amino acids. The entry originates in a study of blood T cell repertoires in COVID-19.

Sequencing was performed on peripheral blood. The gene calls are TRBV5-4 and TRBJ2-7; D is perhaps TRBD1 (5 bases). The source is a man aged 50-59 years with COVID-19, enrolled during active disease. CDR3 bases: TGTGCCAGCAGCTTCTCCGACAGAATCCCCTACGAGCAGTACTTC. As protein: CASSFSDRIPYEQYF.